This TCR beta chain is drawn from a study of shared clonotypes between healthy human individuals. Of note for this clone: This specimen includes other DNA sequences encoding the same CDR3.

TCRdb's table, derived via immunoSEQ multiplex PCR, lists solely in-frame clones and lacks some. The data show around 2,000,000 clones, roughly 95% seen once. CDR3 length equals 15 residues. Trimming took 2 bases from V and 0 from J, leaving 8 bases between them. Germline V lookup: CDR1 SGHRS, CDR2 YFSETQ. The sequenced sample was naive CD4+ T cells sorted from blood. The subset was: CD45RA+ positively selected. The sequence was obtained from a man aged 18 to 29 in good health. V is TRBV5-1 and J is TRBJ1-4; D is undetermined. The CDR3 DNA reads as TGCGCCAGCAGCTTAGGAGGGCCAACTAATGAAAAACTGTTTTTT. The encoded protein is CASSLGGPTNEKLFF.